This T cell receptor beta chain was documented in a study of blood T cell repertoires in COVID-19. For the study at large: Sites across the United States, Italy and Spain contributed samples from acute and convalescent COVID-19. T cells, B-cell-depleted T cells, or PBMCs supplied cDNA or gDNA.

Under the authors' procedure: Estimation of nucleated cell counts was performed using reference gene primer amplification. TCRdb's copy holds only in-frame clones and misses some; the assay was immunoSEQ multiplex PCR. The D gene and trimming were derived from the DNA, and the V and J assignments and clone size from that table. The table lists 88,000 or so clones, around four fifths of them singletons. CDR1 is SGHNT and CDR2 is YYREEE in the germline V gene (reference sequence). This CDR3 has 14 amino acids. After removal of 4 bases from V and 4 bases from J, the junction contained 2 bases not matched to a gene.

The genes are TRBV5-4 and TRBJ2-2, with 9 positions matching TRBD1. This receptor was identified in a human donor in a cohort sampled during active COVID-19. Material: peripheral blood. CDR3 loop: CASSQDRGTGELFF. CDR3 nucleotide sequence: TGTGCCAGCAGCCAGGACAGGGGCACCGGGGAGCTGTTTTTT.